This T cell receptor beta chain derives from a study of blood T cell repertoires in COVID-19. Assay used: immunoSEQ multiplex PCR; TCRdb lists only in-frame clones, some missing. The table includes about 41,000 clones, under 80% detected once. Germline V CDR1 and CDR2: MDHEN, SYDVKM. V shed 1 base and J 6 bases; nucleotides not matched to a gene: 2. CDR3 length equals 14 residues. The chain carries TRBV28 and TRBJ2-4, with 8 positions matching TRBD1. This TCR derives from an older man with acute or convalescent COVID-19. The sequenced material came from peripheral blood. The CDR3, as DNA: TGTGCCAGCAGTTTATCTACAGGGGGAAACATTCAGTACTTC. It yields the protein CASSLSTGGNIQYF.